Sequencing of this T cell receptor (beta chain) was carried out in a study of cytomegalovirus exposure and HLA in healthy donors. PCR primers comprised 60 Vbeta and 13 Jbeta primers. TCRdb keeps only in-frame clones here, not all; method: immunoSEQ multiplex PCR. The data show roughly 100,000 clones, with about 80% seen just once and approximately 2% held by the top ten. The ends were cut back, 6 bases at V and 0 bases at J, with 12 bases in the middle. This CDR3 region has 15 residues. Germline values: CDR1 MDHEN, CDR2 SYDVKM. The sample was PBMCs. The TCR was taken from a woman aged 35 to 49 in good health and CMV-seronegative. The rearrangement uses TRBV28 and TRBJ1-5, with D perhaps matching TRBD1 (5 bases). For the CDR3, the DNA is TGTGCCAGCAGCTCCGACAGTTATAGCAATCAGCCCCAGCATTTT. As protein: CASSSDSYSNQPQHF.